The 25 T cell receptor beta chains in this list originate from one sample, sequenced in a study of T cell clonotyping in hematopoietic cell transplantation. Clones were sequenced by immunoSEQ multiplex PCR, and TCRdb holds only the in-frame ones, with some missing. The sample records about 13,000 clones, just under 95% being singletons. The sample was PBMCs, taken 100 days after allogeneic stem cell transplant. The receptor set was obtained from a female patient between 50 and 59 years old who had an allogeneic stem cell transplant from an unrelated donor, so the T cells may come from the graft donor. Some clones in this sample may be carry-over from other donors' samples.

V is TRBV7-2 and J is TRBJ1-5; the D gene is possibly TRBD1 (6 bases). Germline V CDR1 and CDR2: SGHTA, FQGNSA. This CDR3 region has 15 residues. V lost 5 bases and J 4 bases, leaving 15 bases between the germline ends. CDR3 residues: CASSTGTRENQPQHF. DNA for the CDR3: TGTGCCAGCAGCACGGGGACACGTGAGAATCAGCCCCAGCATTTT.

This chain joins TRBV11-2 and TRBJ2-7, with 13 bases identical to TRBD2. V lost 5 bases, J lost 0 bases, and 10 bases stayed unmatched. The V gene's germline CDR1 is SGHAT and CDR2 FQNNGV. The CDR3 has 18 amino acids. The CDR3 reads CASSPPGRTSGGSYEQYF. CDR3 DNA sequence: TGTGCCAGCAGCCCGCCGGGCCGGACTAGCGGGGGCTCCTACGAGCAGTACTTC.

This chain connects TRBV2 to TRBJ1-2; D is perhaps TRBD1 (5 bases). Trimming cost V 7 bases and J 8 bases, with 14 bases left between them. CDR1 SNHLY and CDR2 FYNNEI come from the germline V gene. The CDR3 consists of 12 residues. CDR3 sequence: CASNTLGGGYTF. CDR3 DNA sequence: TGTGCCAGCAATACACTGGGGGGAGGCTACACCTTC.

The CDR3 region has the DNA TGTGCCAGCAGTGATCGGGACCAAGAGACCCAGTACTTC. Translation gives CASSDRDQETQYF. V usage is TRBV2 and J usage is TRBJ2-5; D is ambiguous. The V gene lost 3 bases and the J gene lost 0 bases, with 5 bases spanning the gap. Germline V gives CDR1 SNHLY, CDR2 FYNNEI. The CDR3 is 13 residues long. The full variable domain, with the rest looked up from reference TRBV2 and TRBJ2-5, is EPEVTQTPSHQVTQMGQEVILRCVPISNHLYFYWYRQILGQKVEFLVSFYNNEISEKSEIFDDQFSVERPDGSNFTLKIRSTKLEDSAMYFCASSDRDQETQYFGPGTRLLVL.

The rearrangement joins TRBV7-2 to TRBJ1-1, with a tentative D call TRBD1 (5 bases). The CDR3 has 13 residues. The germline V gene has CDR1 SGHTA and CDR2 FQGNSA. Trimming stripped 5 bases from V and 4 bases from J, with 11 bases between. The CDR3 reads CASSPQGRTEAFF. CDR3 in DNA: TGTGCCAGCAGCCCCCAGGGCCGCACTGAAGCTTTCTTT.

The chain combines TRBV2 with TRBJ1-3; tentative D call: TRBD1 (6 bases). The ends were cut back, 2 bases at V and 1 base at J, with 12 bases in the middle. From germline, CDR1 is SNHLY and CDR2 FYNNEI. The CDR3 is made up of 16 amino acids. CDR3 residues: CASSESGGLSGNTIYF. The CDR3 DNA reads as TGTGCCAGCAGTGAAAGCGGGGGGCTATCTGGAAACACCATATATTTT.

The V gene is TRBV6-5, the J gene TRBJ1-2; 7 positions agree with TRBD1. CDR3 size: 13 residues. The junction had 3 bases not matched to a gene; V was cut back by 4 bases and J by 4 bases. Germline V lookup: CDR1 MNHEY, CDR2 SVGAGI. CDR3 amino acids: CASSSQGLYGYTF. The CDR3 nucleotides read TGTGCCAGCAGTTCACAGGGGCTCTATGGCTACACCTTC.

The chain is built from TRBV13 and TRBJ1-2, with D unresolved. CDR3 length: 13 residues. Germline values: CDR1 PRHDT, CDR2 FYEKMQ (reference sequence). Trimming pared 1 base from V and 4 bases from J, leaving 7 bases between. This CDR3 reads CASSLDSAYGYTF. The CDR3 bases are TGTGCCAGCAGCTTAGACAGTGCCTATGGCTACACCTTC.

V gene TRBV5-6 combines with J gene TRBJ1-5; no definite D call. V was clipped by 3 bases and J by 6 bases, with 13 bases between them. Germline V lookup: CDR1 SGHDT, CDR2 YYEEEE. The CDR3 totals 14 residues. The CDR3 DNA is TGTGCCAGCAGCTCGCAGGATGGACGTCAGCCCCAGCATTTT. Residues: CASSSQDGRQPQHF.

This clone was seen a single time. The chain joins TRBV2 to TRBJ2-7, with D possibly called TRBD1 or TRBD2 (5 bases each). Germline lookup yields CDR1 SNHLY and CDR2 FYNNEI. There are 13 residues in the CDR3. V was cut by 5 bases and J by 10 bases, with 18 bases left in between. The CDR3 loop is CASSQTADYDQYV. As DNA, the CDR3 is TGTGCCAGCAGTCAGACAGCTGACTATGATCAGTACGTC.

This chain links TRBV11-2 with TRBJ1-6, with a tentative D call TRBD1 (5 bases). CDR1 is SGHAT, CDR2 FQNNGV, per germline. V shed 2 bases and J shed 12 bases, with 11 bases lying between them. The length of the CDR3 is 13 residues. The chain's CDR3 is CASSLPGWGPLHF. In DNA form, the CDR3 reads TGTGCCAGCAGCTTACCAGGGTGGGGACCCCTCCACTTT.

V gene TRBV7-2 combines with J gene TRBJ2-2; no clear D. The CDR3 has 14 amino acids. Trimming pared 4 bases from V and 6 bases from J, leaving 12 bases between. Per the germline V gene, CDR1 is SGHTA and CDR2 is FQGNSA. This CDR3 reads CASSSLLWAGELFF. In nucleotides, the CDR3 is TGTGCCAGCAGCTCGCTGTTGTGGGCCGGGGAGCTGTTTTTT.

V and J are TRBV28 and TRBJ2-7; D remains unclear. This CDR3 has 13 residues. The V end lost 6 bases, the J end lost 6 bases, and 15 bases lay between the germline ends. Germline V gene lookup returns CDR1 MDHEN and CDR2 SYDVKM. The CDR3 reads CASSRVLNREQYF. The CDR3, as DNA: TGTGCCAGCAGCCGAGTGTTGAACCGCGAGCAGTACTTC.

The genes are TRBV6-5 and TRBJ1-5; D unclear. Between the trimmed V and J ends, which lost 5 bases and 1 base, there was a span of 6 bases. Germline V lookup: CDR1 MNHEY, CDR2 SVGAGI. There are 13 residues in the CDR3. In DNA, the CDR3 is TGTGCCAGCAGTCCTCGGAGCAATCAGCCCCAGCATTTT. Translating gives CASSPRSNQPQHF.

The chain uses TRBV4-1 and TRBJ1-2; D possibly corresponds to TRBD1 (5 bases). CDR1 and CDR2 from the germline V gene are MGHRA and YSYEKL. The CDR3 has 14 residues. V lost 6 bases to trimming and J lost 6 bases, with 17 bases between them. CDR3 in amino acids: CASRPLEGFNGYTF. In DNA, the CDR3 is TGCGCCAGCAGGCCGCTAGAGGGGTTTAATGGCTACACCTTC.

The chain couples TRBV7-3 to TRBJ1-1; a weak D match, TRBD1 (5 bases). The CDR3 spans 14 residues. Trimming left V 4 bases short and J 1 base short, with 10 bases between. Germline CDR1 reads SGHTA; CDR2 reads FQGTGA. CDR3: CASSSTGQNTEAFF. The CDR3 coding sequence is TGTGCCAGCAGCTCAACTGGACAGAACACTGAAGCTTTCTTT.

V and J are TRBV4-1 and TRBJ2-3, with 8 bases identical to TRBD2. This CDR3 spans 17 amino acids. J was trimmed by 6 bases and V by 1 base; bases with no gene match: 12. The germline V gene encodes CDR1 MGHRA and CDR2 YSYEKL. CDR3 bases: TGCGCCAGCAGCCAAGTCGGGTCTGGCGGGGGGACGGATACGCAGTATTTT. This codes for CASSQVGSGGGTDTQYF.

This clone was seen only once. This rearrangement joins TRBV28 to TRBJ1-5, with a possible D match to TRBD1 (6 bases). Germline values: CDR1 MDHEN, CDR2 SYDVKM. The ends were cut back, 6 bases at V and 3 bases at J, with 27 bases in the middle. The CDR3 consists of 19 residues. The CDR3 nucleotides are TGTGCCAGCAGCTCCTTGGCTCACGGGGTGGCAGGGGACAATCAGCCCCAGCATTTT. It is translated as CASSSLAHGVAGDNQPQHF.

V gene TRBV28 combines with J gene TRBJ1-5; no clear D. CDR3 length: 13 residues. In germline, CDR1 is MDHEN, CDR2 SYDVKM. Trimming left V 6 bases short and J 6 bases short, with 12 bases between. The CDR3: CASRGFGPQPQHF. The DNA for the CDR3 is TGTGCCAGCAGGGGATTCGGCCCTCAGCCCCAGCATTTT.

The chain carries TRBV11-2 and TRBJ1-4; weak D call: TRBD1 (5 bases). V was pared by 3 bases and J by 5 bases, with 10 bases between. This CDR3 has 14 residues. Germline V gives CDR1 SGHAT, CDR2 FQNNGV. This chain's CDR3 is CASSFQSGNEKLFF. The CDR3 nucleotides are TGTGCCAGCAGCTTCCAATCAGGGAATGAAAAACTGTTTTTT.

The chain recombines TRBV5-1 with TRBJ1-5; D is uncertain. The V gene's germline CDR1 is SGHRS and CDR2 YFSETQ. The ends were cut back, 1 base at V and 7 bases at J, with 9 bases in the middle. The CDR3 contains 13 residues. The CDR3 spells CASSLTHEQPQHF. The CDR3 coding sequence is TGCGCCAGCAGCTTGACCCATGAACAGCCCCAGCATTTT.

The chain has TRBV28 and TRBJ1-6; 10 nucleotides agree with TRBD1. This CDR3 is 14 amino acids long. Unmatched junction bases numbered 4, after V lost 8 bases and J lost 6 bases. Germline CDR1 reads MDHEN; CDR2 reads SYDVKM. The CDR3 nucleotides read TGTGCCAGCGACCGGGACAGGGGTAATTCACCCCTCCACTTT. Protein: CASDRDRGNSPLHF. The full variable domain, completed using reference TRBV28 and TRBJ1-6, is DVKVTQSSRYLVKRTGEKVFLECVQDMDHENMFWYRQDPGLGLRLIYFSYDVKMKEKGDIPEGYSVSREKKERFSLILESASTNQTSMYLCASDRDRGNSPLHFGNGTRLTVT.

The count of this clone is one. The chain combines TRBV25-1 with TRBJ2-7; 7 positions agree with TRBD2. Germline trimming cut 1 base from V and 6 bases from J; bases unmatched to any gene: 3. Germline values: CDR1 MGHDK, CDR2 SYGVNS. CDR3 length equals 13 residues. CDR3 amino acids: CASSELGGVEQYF. CDR3 DNA: TGTGCCAGCAGTGAATTGGGAGGGGTCGAGCAGTACTTC.

The chain links TRBV5-4 to TRBJ2-7; possible D gene TRBD2, 6 bases. The CDR3 consists of 15 residues. Germline V gene lookup returns CDR1 SGHNT and CDR2 YYREEE (reference sequence). The V end lost 0 bases, the J end lost 1 base, and 11 bases lay between the germline ends. The CDR3 nucleotides read TGTGCCAGCAGCTTGGGCGGGGCCCAATCCTACGAGCAGTACTTC. Protein: CASSLGGAQSYEQYF.

The chain links TRBV7-2 to TRBJ1-2, with D possibly TRBD1 on 5 matching bases. The CDR3 is 15 amino acids. V dropped 1 base and J dropped 7 bases, with 16 bases sitting between them. Germline CDR1 is SGHTA and CDR2 is FQGNSA. The CDR3, as DNA: TGTGCCAGCAGCTTAGGAGCAACTCAGGGTCGTGGCTACACCTTC. It codes for CASSLGATQGRGYTF.